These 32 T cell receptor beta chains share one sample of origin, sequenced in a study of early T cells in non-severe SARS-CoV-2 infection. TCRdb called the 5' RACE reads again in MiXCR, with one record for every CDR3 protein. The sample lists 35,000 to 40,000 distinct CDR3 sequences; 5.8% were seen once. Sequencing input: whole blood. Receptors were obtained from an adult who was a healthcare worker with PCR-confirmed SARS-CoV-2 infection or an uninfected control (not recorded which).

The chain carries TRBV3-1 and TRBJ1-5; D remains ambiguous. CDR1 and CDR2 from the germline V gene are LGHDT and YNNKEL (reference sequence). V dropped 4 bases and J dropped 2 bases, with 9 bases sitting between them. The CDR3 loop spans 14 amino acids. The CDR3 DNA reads TGTGCCAGCAGCCTTCGGGGTGGCAATCAGCCCCAGCATTTT. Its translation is CASSLRGGNQPQHF.

CDR3 residues: CASSPGRSWTEQYF. The CDR3 region has the DNA TGTGCCAGCAGCCCAGGGAGGAGTTGGACTGAGCAGTACTTC. The chain carries TRBV2 and TRBJ2-7; TRBD2 might be the D (6 bases). CDR1 is SNHLY, CDR2 FYNNEI, per germline. The V gene lost 6 bases and the J gene lost 7 bases, with 19 bases spanning the gap. This CDR3 region has 14 residues.

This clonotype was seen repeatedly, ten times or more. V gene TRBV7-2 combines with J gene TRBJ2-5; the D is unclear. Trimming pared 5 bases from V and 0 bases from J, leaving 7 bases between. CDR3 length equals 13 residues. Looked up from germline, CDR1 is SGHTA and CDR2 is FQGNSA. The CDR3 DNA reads TGTGCCAGCAGCCAAACCAACCAAGAGACCCAGTACTTC. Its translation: CASSQTNQETQYF.

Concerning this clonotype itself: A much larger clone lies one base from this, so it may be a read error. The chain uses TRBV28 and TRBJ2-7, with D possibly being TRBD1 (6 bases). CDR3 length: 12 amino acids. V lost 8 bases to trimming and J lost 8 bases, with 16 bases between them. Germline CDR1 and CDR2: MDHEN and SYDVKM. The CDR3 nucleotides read TGTGCCAGCGGGGGCCAGGCCAACAAGCAGTACTTC. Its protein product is CASGGQANKQYF.

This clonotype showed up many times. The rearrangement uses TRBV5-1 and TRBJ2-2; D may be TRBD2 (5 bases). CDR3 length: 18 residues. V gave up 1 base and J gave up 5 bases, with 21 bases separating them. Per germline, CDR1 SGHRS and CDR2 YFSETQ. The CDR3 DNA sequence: TGCGCCAGCAGCTTGAAAGTCTCCCCGGCTAGCCGTACCGGGGAGCTGTTTTTT. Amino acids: CASSLKVSPASRTGELFF. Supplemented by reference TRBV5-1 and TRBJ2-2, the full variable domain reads KAGVTQTPRYLIKTRGQQVTLSCSPISGHRSVSWYQQTPGQGLQFLFEYFSETQRNKGNFPGRFSGRQFSNSRSEMNVSTLELGDSALYLCASSLKVSPASRTGELFFGEGSRLTVL.

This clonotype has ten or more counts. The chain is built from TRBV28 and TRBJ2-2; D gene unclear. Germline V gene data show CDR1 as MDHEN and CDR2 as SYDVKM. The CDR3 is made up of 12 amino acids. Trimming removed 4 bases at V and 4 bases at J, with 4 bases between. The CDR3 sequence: CASSSGTGELFF. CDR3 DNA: TGTGCCAGCAGTTCCGGCACCGGGGAGCTGTTTTTT.

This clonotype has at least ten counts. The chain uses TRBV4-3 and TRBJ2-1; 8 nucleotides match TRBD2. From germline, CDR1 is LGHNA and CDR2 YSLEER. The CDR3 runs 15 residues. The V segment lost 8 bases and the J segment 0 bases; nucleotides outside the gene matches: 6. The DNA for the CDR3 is TGCGCCAGCGGAGCGGGGGACTTCTCCTACAATGAGCAGTTCTTC. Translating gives CASGAGDFSYNEQFF.

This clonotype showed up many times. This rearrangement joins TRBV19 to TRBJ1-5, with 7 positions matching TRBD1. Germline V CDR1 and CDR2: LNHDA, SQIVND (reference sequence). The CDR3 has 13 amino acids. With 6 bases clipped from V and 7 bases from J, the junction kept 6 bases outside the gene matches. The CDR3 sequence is CASSGQVDQPQHF. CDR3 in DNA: TGTGCCAGTAGCGGACAGGTGGACCAGCCCCAGCATTTT.

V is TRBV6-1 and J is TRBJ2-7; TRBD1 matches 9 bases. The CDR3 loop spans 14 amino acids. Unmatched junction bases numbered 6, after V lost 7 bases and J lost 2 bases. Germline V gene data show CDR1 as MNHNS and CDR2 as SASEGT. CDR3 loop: CASTHRGLTYEQYF. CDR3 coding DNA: TGTGCCAGCACCCACAGGGGGCTAACCTACGAGCAGTACTTC.

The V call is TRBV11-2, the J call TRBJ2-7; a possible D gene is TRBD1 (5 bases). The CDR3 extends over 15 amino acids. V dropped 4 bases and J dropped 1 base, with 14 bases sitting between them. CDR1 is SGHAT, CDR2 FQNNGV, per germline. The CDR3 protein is CASSWTRLHSYEQYF. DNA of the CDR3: TGTGCCAGCAGCTGGACACGGCTACATTCCTACGAGCAGTACTTC.

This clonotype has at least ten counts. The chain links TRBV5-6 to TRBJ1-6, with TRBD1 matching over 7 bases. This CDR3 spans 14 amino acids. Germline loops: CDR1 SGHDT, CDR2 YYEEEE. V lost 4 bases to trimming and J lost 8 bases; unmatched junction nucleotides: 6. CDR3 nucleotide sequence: TGTGCCAGCAGCCGAACAGGGGTCGATTCACCCCTCCACTTT. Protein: CASSRTGVDSPLHF.

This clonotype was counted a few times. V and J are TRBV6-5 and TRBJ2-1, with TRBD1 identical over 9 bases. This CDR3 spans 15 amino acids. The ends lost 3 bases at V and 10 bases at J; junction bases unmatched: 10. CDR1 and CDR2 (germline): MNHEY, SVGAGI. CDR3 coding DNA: TGTGCCAGCAGTTATCGCGGGACAGGGTTGTGGGAGCAGTTCTTC. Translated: CASSYRGTGLWEQFF.

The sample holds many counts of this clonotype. CDR3 DNA sequence: TGTGCCAGCTCACAGGACAGGACCTACACTGAAGCTTTCTTT. This encodes CASSQDRTYTEAFF. The V and J genes are TRBV18 and TRBJ1-1, with TRBD1 matching over 7 bases. CDR1 and CDR2 (germline): KGHSH, LQKENI. Trimming took 4 bases from V and 3 from J; bases not matched to a gene: 5. The CDR3 consists of 14 residues.

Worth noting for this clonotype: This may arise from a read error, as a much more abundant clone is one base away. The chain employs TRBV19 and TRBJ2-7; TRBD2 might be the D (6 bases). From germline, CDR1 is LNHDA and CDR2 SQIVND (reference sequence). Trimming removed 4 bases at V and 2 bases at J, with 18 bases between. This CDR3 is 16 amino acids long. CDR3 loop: CASSTITSTHPYEQYF. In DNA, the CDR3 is TGTGCCAGTAGTACAATAACTAGCACCCACCCCTACGAGCAGTACTTC.

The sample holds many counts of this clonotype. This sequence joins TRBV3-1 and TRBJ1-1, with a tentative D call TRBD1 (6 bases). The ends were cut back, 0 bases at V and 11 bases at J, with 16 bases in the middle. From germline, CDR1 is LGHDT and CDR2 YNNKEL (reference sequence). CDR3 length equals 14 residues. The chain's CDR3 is CASSQDATGRIAFF. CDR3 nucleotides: TGTGCCAGCAGCCAAGATGCAACAGGGCGCATCGCTTTCTTT.

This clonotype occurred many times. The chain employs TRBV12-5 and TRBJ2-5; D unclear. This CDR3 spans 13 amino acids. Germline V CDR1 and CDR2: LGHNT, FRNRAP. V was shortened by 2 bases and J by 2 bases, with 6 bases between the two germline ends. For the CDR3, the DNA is TGTGCTAGTGGTTTGCAGGAACAAGAGACCCAGTACTTC. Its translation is CASGLQEQETQYF.

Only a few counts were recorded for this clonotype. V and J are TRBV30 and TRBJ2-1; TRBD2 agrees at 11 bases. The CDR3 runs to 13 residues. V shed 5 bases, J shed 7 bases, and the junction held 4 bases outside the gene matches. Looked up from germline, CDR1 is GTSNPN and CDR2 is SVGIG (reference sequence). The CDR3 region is CAWDSGRANEQFF. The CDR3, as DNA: TGTGCCTGGGATAGCGGGAGGGCAAATGAGCAGTTCTTC.

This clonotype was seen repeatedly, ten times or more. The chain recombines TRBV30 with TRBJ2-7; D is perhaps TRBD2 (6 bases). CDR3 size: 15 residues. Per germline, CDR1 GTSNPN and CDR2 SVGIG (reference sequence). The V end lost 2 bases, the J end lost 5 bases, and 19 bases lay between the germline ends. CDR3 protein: CAWSLPGTAAHEQYF. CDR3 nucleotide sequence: TGTGCCTGGAGTCTTCCCGGGACTGCGGCGCACGAGCAGTACTTC.

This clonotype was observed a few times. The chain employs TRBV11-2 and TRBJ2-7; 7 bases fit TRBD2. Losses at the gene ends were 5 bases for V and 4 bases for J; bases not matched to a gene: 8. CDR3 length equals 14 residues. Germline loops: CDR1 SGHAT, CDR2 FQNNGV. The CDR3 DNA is TGTGCCAGCAGCGCACTAGCGAGAGCATACGAGCAGTACTTC. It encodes CASSALARAYEQYF.

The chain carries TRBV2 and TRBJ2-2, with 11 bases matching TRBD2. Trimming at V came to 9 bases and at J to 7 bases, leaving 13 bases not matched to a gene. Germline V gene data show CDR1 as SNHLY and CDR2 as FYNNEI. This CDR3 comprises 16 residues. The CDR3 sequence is CASAVRVAGGYGELFF. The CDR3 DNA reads TGTGCCAGTGCCGTCCGAGTAGCGGGAGGGTACGGGGAGCTGTTTTTT.

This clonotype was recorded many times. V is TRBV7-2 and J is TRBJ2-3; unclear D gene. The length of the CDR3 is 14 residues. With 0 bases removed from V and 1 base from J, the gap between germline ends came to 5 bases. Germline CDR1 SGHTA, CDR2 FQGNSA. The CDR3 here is CASSLARGTDTQYF. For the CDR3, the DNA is TGTGCCAGCAGCTTAGCCCGGGGCACAGATACGCAGTATTTT. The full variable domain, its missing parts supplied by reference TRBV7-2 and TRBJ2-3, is GAGVSQSPSNKVTEKGKDVELRCDPISGHTALYWYRQSLGQGLEFLIYFQGNSAPDKSGLPSDRFSAERTGGSVSTLTIQRTQQEDSAVYLCASSLARGTDTQYFGPGTRLTVL.

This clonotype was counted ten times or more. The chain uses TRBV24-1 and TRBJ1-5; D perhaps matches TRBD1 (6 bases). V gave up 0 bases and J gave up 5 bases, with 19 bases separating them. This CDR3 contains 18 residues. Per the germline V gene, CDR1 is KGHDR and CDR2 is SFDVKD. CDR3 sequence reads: CATSDLYMKGHPDQPQHF. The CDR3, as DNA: TGTGCCACCAGTGATTTGTATATGAAGGGACACCCGGATCAGCCCCAGCATTTT.

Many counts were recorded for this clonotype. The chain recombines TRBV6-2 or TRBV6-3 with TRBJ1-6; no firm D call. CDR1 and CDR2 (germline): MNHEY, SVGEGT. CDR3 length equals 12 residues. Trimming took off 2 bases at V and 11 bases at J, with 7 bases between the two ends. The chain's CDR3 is CASSYTRPPLHF. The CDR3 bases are TGTGCCAGCAGTTACACACGCCCACCCCTCCACTTT.

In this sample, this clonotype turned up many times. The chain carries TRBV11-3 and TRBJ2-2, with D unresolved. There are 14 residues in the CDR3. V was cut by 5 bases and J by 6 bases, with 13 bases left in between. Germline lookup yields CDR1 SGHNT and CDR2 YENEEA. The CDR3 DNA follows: TGTGCCAGCAGCATTTGGGGTGGGGCCGGGGAGCTGTTTTTT. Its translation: CASSIWGGAGELFF.

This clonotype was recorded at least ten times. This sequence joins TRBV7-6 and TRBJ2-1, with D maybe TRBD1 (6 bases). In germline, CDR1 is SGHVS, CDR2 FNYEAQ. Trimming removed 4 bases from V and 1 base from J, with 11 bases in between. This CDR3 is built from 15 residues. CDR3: CASSSGAFSYNEQFF. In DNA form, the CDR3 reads TGTGCCAGCAGCTCAGGGGCTTTTTCCTACAATGAGCAGTTCTTC.

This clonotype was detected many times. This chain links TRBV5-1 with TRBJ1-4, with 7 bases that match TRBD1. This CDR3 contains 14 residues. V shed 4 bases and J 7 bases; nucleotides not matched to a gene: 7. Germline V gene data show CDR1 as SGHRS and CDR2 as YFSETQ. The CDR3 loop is CASSKQGLVEKLFF. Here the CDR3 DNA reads TGCGCCAGCAGCAAACAGGGGTTGGTTGAAAAACTGTTTTTT.

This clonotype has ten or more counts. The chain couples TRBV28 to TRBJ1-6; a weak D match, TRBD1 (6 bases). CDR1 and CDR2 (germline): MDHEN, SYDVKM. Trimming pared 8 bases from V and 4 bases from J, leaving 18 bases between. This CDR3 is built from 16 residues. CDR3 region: CASDRPGQAYNSPLHF. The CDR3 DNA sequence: TGTGCCAGCGACAGGCCCGGCCAGGCATATAATTCACCCCTCCACTTT.

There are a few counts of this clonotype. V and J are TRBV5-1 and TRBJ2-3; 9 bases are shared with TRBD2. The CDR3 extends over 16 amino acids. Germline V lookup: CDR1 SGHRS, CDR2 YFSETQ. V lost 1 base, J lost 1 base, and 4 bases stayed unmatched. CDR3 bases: TGCGCCAGCAGCTTGCAGCGGGAGGCCCGCACAGATACGCAGTATTTT. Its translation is CASSLQREARTDTQYF.

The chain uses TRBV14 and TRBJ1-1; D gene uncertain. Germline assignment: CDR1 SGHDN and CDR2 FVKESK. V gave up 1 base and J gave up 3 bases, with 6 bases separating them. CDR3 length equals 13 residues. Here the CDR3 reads CASSQGFDTEAFF. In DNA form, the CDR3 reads TGTGCCAGCAGCCAAGGGTTTGACACTGAAGCTTTCTTT.

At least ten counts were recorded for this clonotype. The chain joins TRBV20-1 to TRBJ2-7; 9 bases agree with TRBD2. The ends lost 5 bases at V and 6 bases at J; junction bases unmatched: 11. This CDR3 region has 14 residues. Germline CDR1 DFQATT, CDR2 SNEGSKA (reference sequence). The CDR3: CSAPSRGLAGEQYF. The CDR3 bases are TGCAGTGCTCCCTCGAGGGGACTAGCAGGCGAGCAGTACTTC.

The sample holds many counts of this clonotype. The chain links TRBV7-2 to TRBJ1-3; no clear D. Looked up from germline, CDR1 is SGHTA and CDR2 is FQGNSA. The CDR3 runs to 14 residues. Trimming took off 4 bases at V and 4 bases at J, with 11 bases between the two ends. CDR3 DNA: TGTGCCAGCAGCTCAACAAGTGCCGGAAACACCATATATTTT. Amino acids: CASSSTSAGNTIYF.

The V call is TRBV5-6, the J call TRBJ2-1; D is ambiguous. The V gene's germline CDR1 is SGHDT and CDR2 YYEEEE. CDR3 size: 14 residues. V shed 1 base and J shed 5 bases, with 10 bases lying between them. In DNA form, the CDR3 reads TGTGCCAGCAGCTTGTTCGCAGAGCACAATGAGCAGTTCTTC. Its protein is CASSLFAEHNEQFF.